A selection of T cell receptor beta chains follows, all from one sample in a study of T cells in Graves' hyperthyroidism and ophthalmopathy. One entry per CDR3 protein results from TCRdb running MiXCR on the multiplex PCR reads. Among about 410,000 distinct CDR3 sequences listed, under 15% were seen once. The sequenced material came from blood. Receptor source: a young man with Graves' ophthalmopathy. Both conserved end residues are part of each CDR3. The order of the fields is V gene, J gene, clone size, D gene, CDR3 DNA, CDR3 protein. The D gene is left open where the match is weak. For some rows the clone size is stated as once, few or many, or as a class when expanded; others skip it.

TRBV29-1	TRBJ2-5	many	.	TGCAGCGTTGACCTAAGGATTAGAGAGACCCAGTACTTC	CSVDLRIRETQYF
TRBV7-9	TRBJ2-6	many	.	TGTGCCAGCAGCTCCACCGTTGGGGCCAACGTCCTGACTTTC	CASSSTVGANVLTF
TRBV6-9	TRBJ1-6	.	TRBD1	TGTGCCAGCAGTTACCCGGGACAGAATTCACCCCTCCACTTT	CASSYPGQNSPLHF
TRBV27	TRBJ1-1	.	.	TGTGCCAGCAGTTTACCAGGTGCGAACACTGAAGCTTTCTTT	CASSLPGANTEAFF
TRBV12-3/TRBV12-4	TRBJ2-2	many	TRBD2	TGTGCCACCCAGGGACTAGCGGGGTCCGGGGAGCTGTTTTTT	CATQGLAGSGELFF
TRBV5-4	TRBJ2-3	few	.	TGTGCCAGCAGCTTGGGGCAACCAGATACGCAGTATTTT	CASSLGQPDTQYF
TRBV2	TRBJ2-7	many	.	TGTGCCAGCACGACATACTACGAGCAGTACTTC	CASTTYYEQYF
TRBV3-1	TRBJ1-2	many	.	TGTGCCAGCAGCCAAGAACGGACGTATGGCTACACCTTC	CASSQERTYGYTF
TRBV24-1	TRBJ2-2	many	TRBD1	TGTGCCACCAGTGATCTCCGGGACAGGGTTGCCGGGGAGCTGTTTTTT	CATSDLRDRVAGELFF
TRBV18	TRBJ1-6	few	.	TGTGCCAGCTCACCCTTCTTTGGGGGCAATAATTCACCCCTCCACTTT	CASSPFFGGNNSPLHF
TRBV3-1	TRBJ2-7	many	.	TGTGCCAGCAGCCAAGAGGGGAAGGGCGAGCAGTACTTC	CASSQEGKGEQYF